This TCR beta chain is drawn from a study of T cells in Graves' hyperthyroidism and ophthalmopathy. The study, taken as a whole, reports: Ophthalmopathy, which appeared later, was predicted by the model a median about 5.9 months before onset.

The ends lost 2 bases at V and 1 base at J; junction bases unmatched: 4. The CDR3 has 16 residues. Germline values: CDR1 SNHLY, CDR2 FYNNEI. The source material, RNA transcripts, was used to amplify TCR beta CDR3 regions. Using the HTBI primer set, a first-round RT-PCR was run on the TCR CDR3. TCRdb recomputed calls from the multiplex PCR reads with MiXCR, one row per CDR3 protein. The sample records some 270,000 distinct CDR3 sequences, over 20% being singletons. This clonotype was seen ten or more times. The antigen is undetermined. The chain has TRBV2 and TRBJ2-2, with TRBD2 identical over 7 bases. The TCR sequence derives from a middle-aged woman with Graves' ophthalmopathy. Material: blood. This CDR3 is CASSEQSSGNTGELFF. The CDR3 DNA reads as TGTGCCAGCAGTGAACAGTCTAGCGGGAACACCGGGGAGCTGTTTTTT.